This T cell receptor beta chain was profiled in a study of patients and donors after allogeneic stem cell transplantation. Germline CDR1 DFQATT, CDR2 SNEGSKA (reference sequence). The V end was cut by 6 bases, the J end by 6 bases, with 21 bases between. CDR3 length: 14 residues. TCRdb fed the RT-PCR reads into MiXCR, producing one record per CDR3 protein. The sample contains approximately 170,000 distinct CDR3 sequences, 24% of which appear only once. This rearrangement joins TRBV20-1 to TRBJ2-7; D not resolved. This clonotype originated in a human donor who was either an allogeneic HSCT recipient or a stem cell or donor lymphocyte infusion donor (not recorded which). It is not recorded whose cells these are; they may come from a transplant donor. The sequencing sample was made of blood, either unsorted or a sorted T cell fraction (not recorded which). CDR3 amino acids: CSATGPTINTEQYF. Written as DNA, the CDR3 is TGCAGTGCCACCGGGCCGACCATCAACACCGAGCAGTACTTC.